This TCR beta chain is from a study of vaccination and CD4 T cells after COVID-19. Regarding treatment: approximately nine-day PBMC culture with coronavirus spike peptide pools or control peptides (ViraFEST assay). Notes on this clonotype: Its target is unknown.

V lost 5 bases to trimming and J lost 4 bases, with 11 bases between them. Germline CDR1 reads DFQATT; CDR2 reads SNEGSKA (reference sequence). The CDR3 is 12 residues long. An Oncomine TCR Beta short-read assay was used to sequence the DNA from cultured CD4+ T cells. TCRdb re-analysed the PCR reads in MiXCR, keeping a single row per CDR3 protein. This repertoire shows 20,000 to 30,000 distinct CDR3 sequences, roughly 60% found once; its top ten account for about 8.3%. The chain combines TRBV20-1 with TRBJ1-2, with D perhaps TRBD1 (5 bases). The sequence was collected from a human donor who had recovered from COVID-19. Sequenced input: CD4+ T cells from blood, cultured in vitro. CDR3 DNA: TGCAGTGCTGGTGACGGGGGCTATGGCTACACCTTC. Translated, it gives CSAGDGGYGYTF.